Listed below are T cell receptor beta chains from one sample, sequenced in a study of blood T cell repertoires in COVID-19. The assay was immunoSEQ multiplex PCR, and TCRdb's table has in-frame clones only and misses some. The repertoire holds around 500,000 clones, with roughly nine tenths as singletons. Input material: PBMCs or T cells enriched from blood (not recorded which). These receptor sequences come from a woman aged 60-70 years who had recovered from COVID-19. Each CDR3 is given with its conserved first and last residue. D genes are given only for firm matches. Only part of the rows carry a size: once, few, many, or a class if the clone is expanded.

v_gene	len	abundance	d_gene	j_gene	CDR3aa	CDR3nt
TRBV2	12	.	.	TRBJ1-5	CATQAENQPQHF	TGTGCCACCCAGGCAGAGAATCAGCCCCAGCATTTT
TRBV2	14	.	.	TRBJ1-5	CASSEWAGSQPQHF	TGTGCCAGCAGTGAATGGGCGGGTAGTCAGCCCCAGCATTTT
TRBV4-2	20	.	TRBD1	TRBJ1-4	CASSLSTGTGAGLPTEKLFF	TGTGCCAGCAGCCTCTCCACCGGGACAGGGGCCGGTTTACCCACTGAAAAACTGTTTTTT
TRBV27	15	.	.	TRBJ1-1	CASSDNSPGNTEAFF	TGTGCCAGCAGTGATAACAGCCCAGGGAACACTGAAGCTTTCTTT
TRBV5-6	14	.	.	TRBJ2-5	CASSFAGNEETQYF	TGTGCCAGCAGCTTCGCAGGGAATGAGGAGACCCAGTACTTC
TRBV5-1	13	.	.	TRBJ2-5	CASSPGSGETQYF	TGCGCCAGCAGCCCCGGTTCGGGGGAGACCCAGTACTTC
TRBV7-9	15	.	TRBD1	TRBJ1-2	CASSLTGTDHYGYTF	TGTGCCAGCAGCTTAACCGGGACAGACCACTATGGCTACACCTTC
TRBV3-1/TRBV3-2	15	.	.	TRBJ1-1	CASRTNAGLETEAFF	TGTGCCAGCAGAACAAACGCAGGGCTGGAGACTGAAGCTTTCTTT
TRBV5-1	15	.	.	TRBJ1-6	CASSLAGRDNSPLHF	TGCGCCAGCAGCTTGGCAGGCAGAGATAATTCACCCCTCCACTTT
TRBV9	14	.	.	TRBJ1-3	CASSPTGPGNTIYF	TGTGCCAGCAGCCCCACAGGGCCTGGAAACACCATATATTTT
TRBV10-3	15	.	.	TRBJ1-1	CAIRDSTGANTEAFF	TGTGCCATCAGGGACTCGACAGGAGCGAACACTGAAGCTTTCTTT
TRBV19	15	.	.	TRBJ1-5	CASSIGTVLNQPQHF	TGTGCCAGTAGTATAGGGACAGTCCTAAATCAGCCCCAGCATTTT
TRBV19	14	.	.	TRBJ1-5	CASRGGRATQPQHF	TGTGCCAGTAGGGGGGGGCGTGCAACCCAGCCCCAGCATTTT
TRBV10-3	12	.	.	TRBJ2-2	CAIGGNTGELFF	TGTGCCATCGGGGGCAACACCGGGGAGCTGTTTTTT
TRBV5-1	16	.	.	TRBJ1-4	CASSHGGRIPLEKLFF	TGCGCCAGCAGCCACGGAGGACGCATCCCCCTTGAAAAACTGTTTTTT
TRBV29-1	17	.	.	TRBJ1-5	CSVEGWKAKRPNQPQHF	TGCAGCGTTGAAGGTTGGAAGGCTAAGCGTCCCAATCAGCCCCAGCATTTT
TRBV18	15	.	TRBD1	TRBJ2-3	CASSPRDRGPDTQYF	TGTGCCAGCTCACCTCGGGACAGGGGGCCAGATACGCAGTATTTT
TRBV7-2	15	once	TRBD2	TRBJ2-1	CASRSIAGSGNEQFF	TGTGCCAGCAGGTCTATAGCGGGGTCGGGGAATGAGCAGTTCTTC
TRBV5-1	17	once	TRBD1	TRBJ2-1	CASSGAAGQGAYNEQFF	TGCGCCAGCAGCGGGGCGGCGGGACAGGGGGCGTACAATGAGCAGTTCTTC
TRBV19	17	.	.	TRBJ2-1	CASSIDQGRDSYNEQFF	TGTGCCAGTAGTATAGATCAGGGCAGGGACTCCTACAATGAGCAGTTCTTC
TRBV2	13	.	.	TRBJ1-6	CASSGGINSPLHF	TGTGCCAGCAGTGGAGGGATCAATTCACCCCTCCACTTT
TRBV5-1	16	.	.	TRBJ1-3	CASSLAPRGSGNTIYF	TGCGCCAGCAGCTTGGCGCCTAGGGGATCTGGAAACACCATATATTTT
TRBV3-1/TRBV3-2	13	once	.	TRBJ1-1	CASSQEGRTEAFF	TGTGCCAGCAGCCAGGAGGGTAGGACTGAAGCTTTCTTT
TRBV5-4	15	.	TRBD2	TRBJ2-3	CASRRTSGAPDTQYF	TGTGCCAGCAGGCGGACTAGCGGGGCTCCTGATACGCAGTATTTT
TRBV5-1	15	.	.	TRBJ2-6	CASSQGHSGANVLTF	TGCGCCAGCAGTCAGGGACACTCTGGGGCCAACGTCCTGACTTTC
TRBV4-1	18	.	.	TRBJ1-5	CASSQDTSRELGNQPQHF	TGCGCCAGCAGCCAAGATACCTCCCGGGAATTGGGCAATCAGCCCCAGCATTTT